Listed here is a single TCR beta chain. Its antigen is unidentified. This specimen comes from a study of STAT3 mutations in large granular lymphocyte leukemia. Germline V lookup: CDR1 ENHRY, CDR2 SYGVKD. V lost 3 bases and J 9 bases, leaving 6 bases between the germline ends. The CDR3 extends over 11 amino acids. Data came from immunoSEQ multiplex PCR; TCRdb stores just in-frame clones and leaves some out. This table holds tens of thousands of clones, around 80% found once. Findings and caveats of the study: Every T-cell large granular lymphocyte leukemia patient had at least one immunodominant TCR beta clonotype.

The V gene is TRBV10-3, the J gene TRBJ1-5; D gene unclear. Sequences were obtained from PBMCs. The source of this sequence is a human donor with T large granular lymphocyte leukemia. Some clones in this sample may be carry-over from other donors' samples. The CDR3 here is CAISDKGPQHF. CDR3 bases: TGTGCCATCAGTGATAAAGGGCCCCAGCATTTT.